This TCR beta chain was observed in a study of cytomegalovirus exposure and HLA in healthy donors (dated by TCRdb to 2016 to 2017). About the investigation overall: According to an earlier analysis of a few hundred of the donors, 150 million to 200 million T cells yielded approximately 120 million unique TCR beta sequences and 250 to 350 Gb of sequence data. An early release covering 550 to 650 HLA-typed donors comprised 250 to 350 gigabases of sequencing data and around 80 million unique TCR sequences. Of the roughly 400 genotyped donors, about 80% fell in the genetic ancestry cluster associated with self-reported Caucasian donors. The study aimed to test whether cataloging public T cell receptors could reveal signatures of past pathogen exposure. The study used immunosequencing to profile the T cell repertoires of approximately 690 subjects and linked those repertoires to cytomegalovirus serostatus. In addition to the first cohort of approximately 670 subjects, a separate validation cohort of 120 different subjects was used. High-throughput TCR immunosequencing, statistical association of individual TCRs with disease status, and machine learning were combined to predict cytomegalovirus infection status. To study patterns of TCR occurrence, a later analysis re-analyzed previously published TCR beta repertoires from around 660 donors and added high-resolution HLA genotyping. In the later analysis, no new phenotypic data were used to find candidate immune exposures; instead, reliance was placed on TCR beta sequences and their occurrence across donors. In an earlier analysis of a few hundred of the donors, high-throughput TCR beta sequencing was used to judge whether each TCR beta V gene segment behaved as functional or pseudogenic. Donor age, sex, ethnicity and CMV serostatus were collected together with the repertoire data. In a later genetic analysis, genome-wide SNP genotypes for about 55% of the roughly 670 donors were used, and that subset was treated as a discovery cohort. Every discovery cohort repertoire had been produced on one sequencing platform. Class I and class II HLA loci were covered by the typing at four-digit resolution. The number of donors typed differed by locus, with 629-630 for A, B, C, DRB1 and DQB1, roughly 550 for DQA1, approximately 570 for DPA1, and approximately 470 for DPB1. Four or five DR-DQ haplotypes were handled as single units for association and clustering because linkage in the cohort was strong. On average, 235,054 unique TCR beta nucleotide sequences were sequenced per donor among about 400 genotyped donors of the cohort, with roughly 19% of those sequences being non-productive.

In total, 600 or so healthy bone marrow donors made up the cohort. At the time of sampling, all cohort members were nominally healthy, though unrecorded immune exposures were likely present. The donor tested CMV seropositive, placing the donor among the roughly 300 seropositive members of the cohort. Each donor provided a peripheral blood sample, and peripheral blood mononuclear cells were used for TCR beta sequencing. The Qiagen DNeasy Blood Extraction Kit was used to extract genomic DNA from the blood cell samples. To prepare the library, the immunoSEQ multiplex PCR assay was applied. The multiplex PCR relied on a mix of 60 forward primers for TCR Vbeta segments and 13 reverse primers for TCR Jbeta segments. The CDR3 region of rearranged TCR beta genes was amplified from genomic DNA with a multiplex PCR assay. The amplified TCR beta libraries were sequenced on the Illumina HiSeq System as 87-base-pair reads. The paper's processing steps were these. Across the 700 or so repertoires, a later analysis counted 60 million to 90 million unique TCR beta chains, 8.5 million to 12 million of which were shared by at least two donors. Raw reads were error-corrected and collapsed into unique sequences by a nearest-neighbor algorithm in which closely related sequences were merged to remove PCR and sequencing errors. To assign V, D and J gene segments, CDR3 sequences were aligned to IMGT reference sequences. For a sequence to be retained, at least a six-nucleotide match to both a V gene segment and a J gene segment was required. A rearrangement was called productive if the CDR3 had no stop codons and remained in frame with V and J, and every other rearrangement was called non-productive. CDR3 was defined according to IMGT convention as the region running from the second conserved V-encoded cysteine to the conserved J-encoded phenylalanine. Sequences without an unambiguous match to a single V gene segment were excluded from the earlier analysis of several hundred of the donors. An earlier analysis of some 500 of the donors classified V segments as functional when productive rearrangements were above 56.7% and as segregating when the standard deviation between donors was above 5%. A statistical classification framework was built for diagnosing cytomegalovirus status from the catalog of TCR beta chain sequences. In a later analysis, V and J genes were assigned by comparing TCR nucleotide sequences against IMGT/GENE-DB human TR gene sequences. Using the TCRdist pipeline, a later analysis assigned CDR3 sequences along with most-parsimonious VDJ recombination scenarios. In a later analysis, each TCR beta chain was defined by its CDR3 amino acid sequence together with its V-gene family, and reads lacking a unique V-gene family were excluded. To address suspected cross-contamination and a sequencing artifact, a later analysis removed 450 to 700 highly shared, low-generation-probability nucleotide sequences. In a later analysis, a clonal expansion index for each public chain was calculated from normalized within-repertoire ranks of inferred template counts. In a later analysis, generation probabilities were computed using a VDJ recombination model fitted to out-of-frame rearrangements, and the results were checked against IGoR. In a later analysis, TCR-TCR, TCR-HLA and TCR-CMV co-occurrence was scored with hypergeometric tests, and a repertoire-size bias correction was applied to TCR pairs. To estimate false discovery rates, a later analysis permuted the HLA or CMV assignments 20 times. A later analysis grouped co-occurring TCRs with DBSCAN, adding TCRdist sequence similarity when clustering within HLA-allele-positive subsets. Co-occurrence clustering excluded repertoires with fewer than 30,000 or more than 120,000 public chains, plus five with anomalous nucleotide sharing. TCRdb mirrors the immuneACCESS table, restricted to in-frame sequences. Some clones are absent from its copies; in checked studies, under half trace to an unresolved V gene, and the reason for the others is unknown. D and trimming come from the DNA, and the V and J calls and clone size come from that table. This sample is represented by about 90,000 clones; roughly 80% of them were singletons. In total, the top ten clones hold 4.6% of the sample.

Details on this clone: This receptor's antigen is unknown. Per-base quality was not reported, and no clone a single base away is much larger than it.

CDR1 and CDR2 are drawn from the germline V gene: MDHEN, SYDVKM. V is trimmed back by 4 bases and J by 6 bases, and the junction contains 5 bases that no gene match accounts for. The CDR3 measures 14 amino acids from cysteine to phenylalanine. The DNA shown is the 42-base CDR3, in frame from base 1. Paper-wide results and their limitations: A later analysis found that HLA-associated TCR beta chains were more clonally expanded and had lower generation probabilities than equally common non-associated chains. Because some donors lacked HLA typing at each locus, the association tests relied only on the typed subset. Some IMGT-functional V segments, including TRBV6-2 and TRBV6-3, could not be told apart with the 87-base-pair reads, so those segments were excluded. The sequencing pipeline was judged likely to have produced a cluster of highly shared sequence variants as a technical artifact. A later analysis found that TCR association rates varied across HLA loci, with DRB1 alleles showing the most associated TCRs and HLA-C alleles the fewest. Specific HLA alleles were associated with 16,951 TCR beta sequences at a false discovery rate of 0.05 in a later analysis. A further reported finding was that TCR beta sequences accurately predicted the HLA-A and HLA-B alleles for most subjects in the first cohort. The presence/absence analyses assumed that sequencing depth was roughly uniform across donors, and that assumption may not be true. Because counts were too low, roughly 17 rarely observed V segments, including chromosome 9 orphons, were left out of the earlier analysis of approximately 500 of the donors. According to a later genetic analysis, donors in an Asian-associated ancestry cluster had fewer N-insertions in productive TCRs than the approximately 700-donor mean. Cytomegalovirus status was reported to be diagnosed by the classifier with high specificity and sensitivity in both the original and validation cohorts. According to a later analysis, most CMV-associated TCR beta chains appeared to be HLA-restricted, and the HLA associations seemed to be driven largely by CMV exposure. The study listed 150 to 200 TCR beta chains as associated with cytomegalovirus. Only TCR beta chains were sequenced in this cohort, and the absence of alpha or paired-chain data limited detectable features. The authors suggested that the approach could potentially be generalized to other disease states and immunological phenotypes. Assigning TCR associations to individual alleles was difficult when HLA alleles, especially DR and DQ, strongly co-occurred. In a later analysis, several top co-occurrence clusters were reported to appear linked to parvovirus B19, influenza, CMV and Epstein-Barr virus. Linkage disequilibrium might explain the correlated functional status among segregating V segments, but an unknown experimental factor could not be excluded. In vitro tests confirmed that a few of the cytomegalovirus-associated TCR beta chains recognize cytomegalovirus antigens. An earlier analysis of approximately 500 of the donors showed that most TCR beta V segments appeared in productive rearrangements either about 90% or about 30% of the time, which broadly matched IMGT annotations. An association between a missense DCLRE1C variant and V-gene and J-gene trimming of TCR beta chains was found in a later genetic analysis and replicated in an independent cohort. The only immune exposure information available for the cohort was CMV serostatus. Most TCR sequences were observed very rarely across donors, whereas some public TCRs were present in many individuals.

The sequence came from a woman aged 35 to 49 in good health and CMV-seropositive. Sample: PBMCs. The chain is assembled from TRBV28 and TRBJ2-1; 8 junctional bases match TRBD1. The CDR3 sequence is CASSSSGTGNEQFF. The nucleotides are TGTGCCAGCAGTTCCTCCGGGACAGGCAATGAGCAGTTCTTC.